This passage covers 21 T cell receptor beta chains from one sample sequenced in a study of T cell repertoires in cytomegalovirus infection. Their cognate antigens are unknown. TCRdb re-analysed the reads in MiXCR, keeping a single row per CDR3 protein. The data show 700,000 to 850,000 distinct CDR3 sequences, with approximately 29% seen just once and around 11% held by the top ten. This material consisted of cultured CD8+ T cells from PBMCs, taken from culture after CMV antigen stimulation. These receptors all come from a human donor in good health (CMV status not recorded). Some clones in this sample may be carry-over from other donors' samples.

This clonotype was seen a few times. The chain uses TRBV25-1 and TRBJ2-7; possible D gene TRBD2, 6 bases. V dropped 4 bases and J dropped 3 bases, with 10 bases sitting between them. The CDR3 covers 13 residues. From germline, CDR1 is MGHDK and CDR2 SYGVNS. The CDR3 bases are TGTGCCAGCAGTGTAGGGACTTTCTACGAGCAGTACTTC. Translation: CASSVGTFYEQYF.

The V gene is TRBV6-2 or TRBV6-3, the J gene TRBJ1-6; possibly TRBD1 for D (5 bases). The CDR3 has 19 amino acids. Germline V gene sequence: CDR1 MNHEY, CDR2 SVGEGT. V was shortened by 2 bases and J by 0 bases, with 17 bases between the two germline ends. The CDR3 here is CASSYAGKKQSSYNSPLHF. DNA of the CDR3: TGTGCCAGCAGTTACGCAGGGAAGAAACAGAGCTCCTATAATTCACCCCTCCACTTT.

The chain couples TRBV4-1 to TRBJ2-1, with 10 bases that match TRBD1. Germline CDR1 reads MGHRA; CDR2 reads YSYEKL. The CDR3 runs to 17 residues. V dropped 4 bases and J dropped 5; count of bases not matched to a gene: 11. The CDR3 reads CASSPPSWGTGDNEQFF. CDR3 sequence (DNA): TGCGCCAGCAGCCCCCCTTCTTGGGGGACAGGGGACAATGAGCAGTTCTTC.

This chain connects TRBV27 to TRBJ2-1; TRBD2 matches at 8 bases. Trimming cost V 3 bases and J 8 bases; bases outside gene matches: 9. This CDR3 is built from 15 residues. Germline V lookup: CDR1 MNHEY, CDR2 SMNVEV (reference sequence). CDR3 sequence reads: CASSFPGAGGDEQFF. For the CDR3, the DNA is TGTGCCAGCAGTTTCCCGGGGGCGGGGGGCGATGAGCAGTTCTTC.

This clonotype was counted a few times. The gene calls are TRBV4-1 and TRBJ1-1; D gene unclear. Germline CDR1 and CDR2: MGHRA and YSYEKL. V shed 0 bases and J shed 2 bases, with 10 bases lying between them. The CDR3 has 15 residues. CDR3 residues: CASSQERRINTEAFF. The CDR3 nucleotides read TGCGCCAGCAGCCAAGAGCGGAGAATTAACACTGAAGCTTTCTTT.

This clonotype was detected only a few times. The V call is TRBV27, the J call TRBJ1-5, with D maybe TRBD1 (6 bases). Germline CDR1 MNHEY, CDR2 SMNVEV (reference sequence). Trimming removed 6 bases at V and 0 bases at J, with 12 bases between. This CDR3 is built from 15 residues. The CDR3 region is CASRLGGYSNQPQHF. CDR3 nucleotides: TGTGCCAGCAGACTAGGGGGGTATAGCAATCAGCCCCAGCATTTT.

This clonotype was detected a few times. The V and J genes are TRBV4-1 and TRBJ2-2; 9 bases align to TRBD1. Germline-derived CDR1 and CDR2 are MGHRA and YSYEKL. The CDR3 has 15 residues. V was pared by 1 base and J by 5 bases, with 2 bases of the junction left unmatched. This CDR3 reads CASSQVDRGTGELFF. The DNA of the CDR3 is TGCGCCAGCAGCCAAGTCGACAGGGGGACCGGGGAGCTGTTTTTT.

The genes are TRBV14 and TRBJ2-1; a weak D match, TRBD1 (5 bases). This CDR3 comprises 18 residues. Looked up from germline, CDR1 is SGHDN and CDR2 is FVKESK. Trimming took 1 base from V and 3 from J, leaving 19 bases between them. CDR3 nucleotides: TGTGCCAGCAGCCAAGTGGATCGCCGAGACAGCTACTACAATGAGCAGTTCTTC. This encodes CASSQVDRRDSYYNEQFF.

V gene TRBV28 combines with J gene TRBJ2-1; D is possibly TRBD1 (6 bases). CDR3 length: 15 amino acids. V was clipped by 3 bases and J by 4 bases, with 13 bases between them. Germline CDR1 reads MDHEN; CDR2 reads SYDVKM. CDR3 protein: CASSLGDNRYNEQFF. CDR3 sequence (DNA): TGTGCCAGCAGTTTGGGGGACAATAGATACAATGAGCAGTTCTTC.

The gene calls are TRBV6-1 and TRBJ2-1; 8 bases align to TRBD1. Germline CDR1 reads MNHNS; CDR2 reads SASEGT. This CDR3 is 16 amino acids long. The V gene end was trimmed by 2 bases and the J gene end by 1 base; junction bases not matched to a gene: 4. CDR3 in DNA: TGTGCCAGCAGTGAATACGGGACAGGTTCCTACAATGAGCAGTTCTTC. Its translation is CASSEYGTGSYNEQFF.

Regarding this clonotype: One junction end disagrees with the germline gene, perhaps due to a read error. The V and J genes are TRBV7-7 and TRBJ2-3; perhaps D is TRBD1 or TRBD2 (5 bases each). The germline V gene encodes CDR1 SSHAT and CDR2 FNYEAQ (reference sequence). The CDR3 is 14 amino acids. CDR3 in DNA: TGTGCTAGCAGCTTACGGGTGGGGGCAGATACGCAGTATTTT. It is translated as CASSLRVGADTQYF.

The sample holds many counts of this clonotype. J is TRBJ1-5 and V is TRBV7-2, with 10 bases fitting TRBD1. V lost 3 bases, J lost 5 bases, and 10 bases stayed unmatched. The germline V gene has CDR1 SGHTA and CDR2 FQGNSA. The CDR3 spans 17 residues. CDR3 region: CASSFSRDRGRYQPQHF. In DNA, the CDR3 is TGTGCCAGCAGCTTCAGCCGGGACAGGGGACGGTATCAGCCCCAGCATTTT.

The genes are TRBV29-1 and TRBJ2-4, with 8 bases that match TRBD2. CDR1 SQVTM and CDR2 ANQGSEA come from the germline V gene. This CDR3 is built from 14 residues. Trimming took 2 bases from V and 5 from J; bases not matched to a gene: 5. The CDR3: CSVESRSGENIQYF. CDR3 sequence (DNA): TGCAGCGTTGAAAGTCGTAGCGGGGAAAACATTCAGTACTTC.

The DNA of the CDR3 is TGCAGTGCTGACGACTGGACGGGTGAGCAGTTCTTC. This sequence encodes CSADDWTGEQFF. The chain has TRBV20-1 and TRBJ2-1; D ambiguous. Trimming took off 5 bases at V and 9 bases at J, with 14 bases between the two ends. Germline V gene lookup returns CDR1 DFQATT and CDR2 SNEGSKA (reference sequence). CDR3 length equals 12 residues.

The CDR3 nucleotides read TGTGCCAGCAGCTTAGGGGTAATGGGGGACACTGAAGCTTTCTTT. It encodes CASSLGVMGDTEAFF. V and J are TRBV7-4 and TRBJ1-1; a weak D match, TRBD1 (5 bases). The V end lost 1 base, the J end lost 3 bases, and 12 bases lay between the germline ends. The CDR3 extends over 15 amino acids. Germline V gene data show CDR1 as SGHVT and CDR2 as SQSDAQ.

A few counts support this clonotype. The chain recombines TRBV2 with TRBJ1-1, with 7 bases identical to TRBD1. The CDR3 loop spans 16 amino acids. V gave up 2 bases and J gave up 1 base; unmatched junction bases: 7. CDR1 and CDR2 (germline): SNHLY, FYNNEI. CDR3 sequence (DNA): TGTGCCAGCAGTGAATCAATAGGGACAGCGAACACTGAAGCTTTCTTT. Encoded protein: CASSESIGTANTEAFF.

This clonotype came up once. This chain uses TRBV4-1 with TRBJ1-2; no clear D gene. Between the trimmed V and J ends, which lost 0 bases and 4 bases, there was a span of 9 bases. The CDR3 length is 14 residues. Germline lookup yields CDR1 MGHRA and CDR2 YSYEKL. The CDR3 sequence: CASSQDPLAYGYTF. Here the CDR3 DNA reads TGCGCCAGCAGCCAAGACCCCCTGGCCTATGGCTACACCTTC.

The rearrangement joins TRBV5-6 to TRBJ2-2; D is unclear. The CDR3 loop spans 16 amino acids. The V gene's germline CDR1 is SGHDT and CDR2 YYEEEE. Trimming left V 4 bases short and J 4 bases short, with 17 bases between. This CDR3 is CASSIIGQLATGELFF. CDR3 coding DNA: TGTGCCAGCAGCATCATAGGGCAACTTGCCACCGGGGAGCTGTTTTTT.

The chain has TRBV7-6 and TRBJ1-4, with TRBD1 identical over 10 bases. After removal of 5 bases from V and 4 bases from J, the junction contained 7 bases not matched to a gene. This CDR3 contains 16 residues. Germline V CDR1 and CDR2: SGHVS, FNYEAQ. CDR3 DNA sequence: TGTGCCAGCAGCGGAAGGACAGGGGGGAGTAATGAAAAACTGTTTTTT. Translated: CASSGRTGGSNEKLFF.

The table lists this clonotype with a few counts. CDR3 region: CASSEPGRGYF. The CDR3 nucleotides read TGTGCCAGCAGTGAACCGGGCCGTGGGTACTTC. The chain combines TRBV6-1 with TRBJ2-7, with unresolved D. V was shortened by 2 bases and J by 12 bases, with 11 bases between the two germline ends. Germline assignment: CDR1 MNHNS and CDR2 SASEGT. The CDR3 extends over 11 amino acids.

This clonotype was found a few times. The CDR3 region is CASRILGQGWTDTQYF. The CDR3 DNA reads TGTGCCAGCAGAATTCTCGGACAGGGTTGGACAGATACGCAGTATTTT. This chain links TRBV7-9 with TRBJ2-3; 8 nucleotides align to TRBD1. Germline V lookup: CDR1 SEHNR, CDR2 FQNEAQ (reference sequence). V trimming: 6 bases; J trimming: 3 bases; junction bases outside the gene matches: 11. The CDR3 runs to 16 residues.